The 13 T cell receptor beta chains in this list originate from one sample, sequenced in a study of blood T cells in healthy people across ages. Together with a sample-barcoded 5' primer, a J-beta primer mix was included in a second PCR lasting about 6 to 11 cycles. TCRdb passed the 5' RACE reads through MiXCR, listing each CDR3 protein once. The sample lists some 800,000 distinct CDR3 sequences, around 42% seen once, with roughly 19% in the top ten. Sequencing input: blood. The receptors come from a man between 60 and 75 years old in good health.

The genes are TRBV7-8 and TRBJ2-2; 8 nucleotides align to TRBD1. The trim removed 6 bases at V and 4 bases at J, leaving 4 bases unmatched. Germline loops: CDR1 SGHVS, CDR2 FQNEAQ. This CDR3 is built from 14 residues. The chain's CDR3 is CASSGQGFTGELFF. CDR3 coding DNA: TGTGCCAGCAGTGGACAGGGCTTCACCGGGGAGCTGTTTTTT.

This clonotype was observed a few times. V and J are TRBV5-1 and TRBJ2-7; TRBD1 agrees at 10 bases. V was pared by 4 bases and J by 2 bases, with 18 bases of the junction left unmatched. This CDR3 region has 19 residues. The germline V gene encodes CDR1 SGHRS and CDR2 YFSETQ. The CDR3 spells CASSILSPHRTGGTYEQYF. CDR3 DNA: TGCGCCAGCAGCATTTTGTCTCCTCATCGGACAGGGGGGACCTACGAGCAGTACTTC.

The chain links TRBV5-1 to TRBJ2-4; no clear D. V was clipped by 0 bases and J by 13 bases, with 8 bases between them. Germline assignment: CDR1 SGHRS and CDR2 YFSETQ. The CDR3 has 11 residues. In DNA form, the CDR3 reads TGCGCCAGCAGCTTGGATGAGGCCCAGTACTTC. As protein: CASSLDEAQYF.

The rearrangement joins TRBV18 to TRBJ2-5; D could derive from TRBD1 or TRBD2 (6 bases each). V dropped 4 bases and J dropped 5 bases, with 14 bases sitting between them. CDR3 size: 14 residues. Germline V gene sequence: CDR1 KGHSH, CDR2 LQKENI. The chain's CDR3 is CASSRLGGRETQYF. In DNA form, the CDR3 reads TGTGCCAGCTCACGTCTCGGGGGCAGGGAGACCCAGTACTTC.

V usage is TRBV4-3 and J usage is TRBJ2-7; tentatively, D is TRBD1 (5 bases). The germline CDR1 and CDR2 sequences are LGHNA and YSLEER. V lost 0 bases, J lost 3 bases, and 9 bases lay in between. The CDR3 loop spans 14 amino acids. This CDR3 reads CASSQDSGNYEQYF. For the CDR3, the DNA is TGCGCCAGCAGCCAAGACTCAGGGAACTACGAGCAGTACTTC.

J is TRBJ1-2 and V is TRBV7-2; no firm D call. This CDR3 region has 13 residues. Germline values: CDR1 SGHTA, CDR2 FQGNSA. Deletions cut 5 bases from V and 1 base from J, with 8 bases between. The CDR3 DNA reads TGTGCCAGCAGCATCACAAATAACTATGGCTACACCTTC. Translating it yields CASSITNNYGYTF. Together with reference TRBV7-2 and TRBJ1-2, the CDR3 gives the full variable domain: GAGVSQSPSNKVTEKGKDVELRCDPISGHTALYWYRQSLGQGLEFLIYFQGNSAPDKSGLPSDRFSAERTGGSVSTLTIQRTQQEDSAVYLCASSITNNYGYTFGSGTRLTVV.

The rearrangement uses TRBV4-3 and TRBJ2-4; the D is unclear. The last part of the DNA fits TRBJ2-7 better; the J call may be wrong. Germline-derived CDR1 and CDR2 are LGHNA and YSLEER. The CDR3 is made up of 14 amino acids. CDR3 in amino acids: CASSQDMDSYEQYF. CDR3 in DNA: TGCGCCAGCAGCCAAGATATGGACTCCTACGAGCAGTACTTC.

This clonotype was detected only a few times. The chain links TRBV5-1 to TRBJ2-1, with a possible D match to TRBD2 (6 bases). The better agreement between TRBJ2-7 and the DNA end casts doubt on the J call. The CDR3 consists of 14 residues. Germline V gene lookup returns CDR1 SGHRS and CDR2 YFSETQ. The CDR3 loop is CASSPSRGKNEQYF. The CDR3 nucleotides are TGCGCCAGCAGCCCCAGCCGGGGGAAGAATGAGCAGTACTTC.

V and J are TRBV7-9 and TRBJ2-5; D remains ambiguous. The CDR3 loop spans 15 amino acids. Germline assignment: CDR1 SEHNR and CDR2 FQNEAQ (reference sequence). Trimming removed 4 bases from V and 1 base from J, with 13 bases in between. The CDR3 sequence: CASSSPLQIQETQYF. CDR3 coding DNA: TGTGCCAGCAGCTCCCCTCTACAGATCCAAGAGACCCAGTACTTC.

In its sample, this clonotype was seen a few times. One end of the junction fails to match germline, which may point to a read error. The rearrangement joins TRBV29-1 to TRBJ2-3, with 7 nucleotides matching TRBD1. Germline values: CDR1 SQVTM, CDR2 ANQGSEA. There are 15 residues in the CDR3. This CDR3 reads CSVQDRELSTDTQYF. The CDR3 DNA reads TGCAGCGTTCAAGACAGGGAGCTTAGCACAGATACGCAGTATTTT.

This chain uses TRBV5-4 with TRBJ1-1, with 8 positions matching TRBD1. The CDR3 extends over 15 amino acids. CDR1 and CDR2 (germline): SGHNT, YYREEE (reference sequence). Losses at the gene ends were 3 bases for V and 1 base for J; bases not matched to a gene: 5. The CDR3 bases are TGTGCCAGCAGCTCCGGACAGGGACCGAACACTGAAGCTTTCTTT. Translating gives CASSSGQGPNTEAFF.

This clonotype has a handful of counts. The CDR3 loop reads CASSYRQGRQSQHF. DNA for the CDR3: TGTGCCAGCAGTTACCGACAGGGACGACAGTCCCAGCATTTT. V is TRBV6-6 and J is TRBJ1-5, with TRBD1 identical over 7 bases. J was trimmed by 11 bases and V by 2 bases; bases with no gene match: 9. The germline CDR1 and CDR2 sequences are MNHNY and SVGAGI (reference sequence). CDR3 length: 14 amino acids.

This clonotype was counted between two and nine times. One end of the junction fails to match germline, which may point to a read error. J is TRBJ2-4 and V is TRBV10-2; maybe TRBD1 (5 bases). This CDR3 contains 15 residues. Germline CDR1 WSHSY, CDR2 SAAADI. CDR3 in DNA: TGCGCCAGCAGTGAATATGACAGCAACAAAGACATTCAGTACTTC. Translated, it gives CASSEYDSNKDIQYF.